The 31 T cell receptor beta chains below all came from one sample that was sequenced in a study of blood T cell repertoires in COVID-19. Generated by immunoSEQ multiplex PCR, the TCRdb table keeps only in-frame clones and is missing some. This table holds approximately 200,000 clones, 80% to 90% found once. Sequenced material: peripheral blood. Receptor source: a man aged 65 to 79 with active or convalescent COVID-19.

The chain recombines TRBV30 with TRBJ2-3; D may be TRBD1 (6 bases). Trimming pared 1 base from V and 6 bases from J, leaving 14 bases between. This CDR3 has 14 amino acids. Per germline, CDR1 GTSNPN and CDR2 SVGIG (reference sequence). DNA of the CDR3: TGTGCCTGGAGTGCGATACAGGGTCGGGATACGCAGTATTTT. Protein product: CAWSAIQGRDTQYF.

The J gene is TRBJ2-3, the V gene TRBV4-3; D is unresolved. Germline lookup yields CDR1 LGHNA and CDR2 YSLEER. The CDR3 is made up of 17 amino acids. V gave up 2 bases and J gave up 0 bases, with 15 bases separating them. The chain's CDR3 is CASSQSYRVRSTDTQYF. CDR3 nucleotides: TGCGCCAGCAGCCAAAGCTACCGGGTCCGAAGCACAGATACGCAGTATTTT.

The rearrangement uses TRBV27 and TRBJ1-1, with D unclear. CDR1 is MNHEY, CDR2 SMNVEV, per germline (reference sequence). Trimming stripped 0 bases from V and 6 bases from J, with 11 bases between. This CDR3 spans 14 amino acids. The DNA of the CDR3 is TGTGCCAGCAGTTTATCCCGGGGTTACGCTGAAGCTTTCTTT. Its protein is CASSLSRGYAEAFF.

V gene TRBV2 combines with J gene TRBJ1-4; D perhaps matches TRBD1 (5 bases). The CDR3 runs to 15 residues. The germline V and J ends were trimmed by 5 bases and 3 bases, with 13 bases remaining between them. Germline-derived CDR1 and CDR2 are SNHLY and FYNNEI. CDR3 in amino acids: CASSWRGSANEKLFF. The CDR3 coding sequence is TGTGCCAGCAGTTGGAGGGGTTCGGCTAATGAAAAACTGTTTTTT.

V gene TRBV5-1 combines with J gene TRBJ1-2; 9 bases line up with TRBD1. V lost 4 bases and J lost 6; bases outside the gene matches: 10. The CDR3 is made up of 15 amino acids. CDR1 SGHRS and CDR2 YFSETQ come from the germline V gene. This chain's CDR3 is CASSVDRGERDGYTF. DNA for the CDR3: TGCGCCAGCAGCGTCGACAGGGGGGAACGAGATGGCTACACCTTC.

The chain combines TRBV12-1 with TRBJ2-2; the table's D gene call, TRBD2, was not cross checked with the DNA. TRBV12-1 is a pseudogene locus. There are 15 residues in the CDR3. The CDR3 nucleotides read TGTGCCAGCAGCGTGGGGGGGAGCCGGAACGGGGAGCTGTTTTTT. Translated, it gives CASSVGGSRNGELFF.

CDR3 nucleotide sequence: TGTGCCAGCAGTTTAAGGACAGGACTAGCGTCGGGGGTTACCTACGAGCAGTACTTC. Translating it yields CASSLRTGLASGVTYEQYF. This chain joins TRBV27 and TRBJ2-7; 9 bases agree with TRBD2. CDR1 MNHEY and CDR2 SMNVEV come from the germline V gene (reference sequence). J gave up 2 bases and V 2 bases, and 16 bases lay outside the gene matches. This CDR3 is built from 19 residues.

The CDR3 nucleotides read TGCGCCAGCAGCAGCGGGACGTTGGGCTATGGCTACACCTTC. Translation gives CASSSGTLGYGYTF. The chain recombines TRBV5-1 with TRBJ1-2; D is perhaps TRBD1 (5 bases). The CDR3 totals 14 residues. The V end lost 4 bases, the J end lost 4 bases, and 14 bases lay between the germline ends. Germline assignment: CDR1 SGHRS and CDR2 YFSETQ.

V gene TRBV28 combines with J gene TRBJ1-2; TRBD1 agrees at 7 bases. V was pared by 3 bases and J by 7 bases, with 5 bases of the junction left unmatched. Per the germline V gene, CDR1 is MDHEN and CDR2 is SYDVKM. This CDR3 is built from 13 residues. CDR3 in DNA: TGTGCCAGCAGTTTGCGACAGGGACCTGGCTACACCTTC. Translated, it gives CASSLRQGPGYTF.

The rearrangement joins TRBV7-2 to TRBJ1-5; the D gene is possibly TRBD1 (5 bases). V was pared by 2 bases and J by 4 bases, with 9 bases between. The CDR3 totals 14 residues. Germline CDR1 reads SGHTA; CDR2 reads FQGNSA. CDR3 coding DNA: TGTGCCAGCAGCTTAATGGGGGGTAATCAGCCCCAGCATTTT. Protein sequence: CASSLMGGNQPQHF.

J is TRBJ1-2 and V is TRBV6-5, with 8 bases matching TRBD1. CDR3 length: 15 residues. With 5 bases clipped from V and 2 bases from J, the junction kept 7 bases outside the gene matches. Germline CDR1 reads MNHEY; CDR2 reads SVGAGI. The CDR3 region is CASSTRQGRNYGYTF. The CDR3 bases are TGTGCCAGCAGTACCCGACAGGGGAGGAACTATGGCTACACCTTC.

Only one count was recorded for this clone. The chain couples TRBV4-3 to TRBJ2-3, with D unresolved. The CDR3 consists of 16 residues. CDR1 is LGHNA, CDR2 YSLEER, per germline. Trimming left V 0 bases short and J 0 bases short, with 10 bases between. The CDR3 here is CASSQDWSGSTDTQYF. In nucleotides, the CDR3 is TGCGCCAGCAGCCAAGATTGGTCCGGGAGCACAGATACGCAGTATTTT.

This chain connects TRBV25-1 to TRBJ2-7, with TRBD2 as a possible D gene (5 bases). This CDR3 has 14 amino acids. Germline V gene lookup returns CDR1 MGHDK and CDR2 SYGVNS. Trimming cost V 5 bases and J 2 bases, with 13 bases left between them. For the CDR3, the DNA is TGTGCCAGCAGTTCGAGGGTCCCCCCCTACGAGCAGTACTTC. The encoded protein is CASSSRVPPYEQYF.

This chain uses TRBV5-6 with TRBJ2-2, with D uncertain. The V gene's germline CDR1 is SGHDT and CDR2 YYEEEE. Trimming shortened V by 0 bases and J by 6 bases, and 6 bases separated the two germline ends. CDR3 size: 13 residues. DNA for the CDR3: TGTGCCAGCAGCTTGGGTCGGTCCGGGGAGCTGTTTTTT. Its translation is CASSLGRSGELFF.

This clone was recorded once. This CDR3 is CASSYVRGTSSYEQYF. DNA for the CDR3: TGTGCCAGCAGTTACGTTCGAGGGACTTCTTCCTACGAGCAGTACTTC. V and J are TRBV6-2 or TRBV6-3 and TRBJ2-7, with D possibly matching TRBD2 (6 bases). Trimming left V 2 bases short and J 1 base short, with 15 bases between. This CDR3 has 16 residues. Germline values: CDR1 MNHEY, CDR2 SVGEGT.

The CDR3 loop is CASSREKHNEQFF. DNA of the CDR3: TGTGCCAGCTCACGGGAGAAACACAATGAGCAGTTCTTC. The rearrangement links TRBV18 to TRBJ2-1, with D possibly TRBD2 on 5 matching bases. The CDR3 is 13 amino acids. Per germline, CDR1 KGHSH and CDR2 LQKENI. The germline V and J ends were trimmed by 4 bases and 5 bases, with 9 bases remaining between them.

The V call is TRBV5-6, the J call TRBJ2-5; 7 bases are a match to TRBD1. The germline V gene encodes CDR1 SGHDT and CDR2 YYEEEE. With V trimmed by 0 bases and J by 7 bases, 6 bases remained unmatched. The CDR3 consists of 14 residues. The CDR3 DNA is TGTGCCAGCAGCTTGGTGGGACAGTCCGGGACCCAGTACTTC. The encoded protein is CASSLVGQSGTQYF.

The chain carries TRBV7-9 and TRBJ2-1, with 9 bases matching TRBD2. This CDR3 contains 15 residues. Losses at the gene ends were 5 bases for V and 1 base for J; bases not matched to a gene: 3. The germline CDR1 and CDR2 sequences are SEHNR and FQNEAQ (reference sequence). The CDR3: CASSPSGASYNEQFF. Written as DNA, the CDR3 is TGTGCCAGCAGCCCTAGCGGGGCTTCCTACAATGAGCAGTTCTTC.

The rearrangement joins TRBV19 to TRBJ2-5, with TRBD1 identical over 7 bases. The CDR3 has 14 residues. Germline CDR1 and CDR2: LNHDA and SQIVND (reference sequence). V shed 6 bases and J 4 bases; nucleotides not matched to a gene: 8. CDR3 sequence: CASSWTGRRETQYF. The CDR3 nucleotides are TGTGCCAGTAGCTGGACAGGACGTAGAGAGACCCAGTACTTC. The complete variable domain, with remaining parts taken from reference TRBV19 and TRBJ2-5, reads DGGITQSPKYLFRKEGQNVTLSCEQNLNHDAMYWYRQDPGQGLRLIYYSQIVNDFQKGDIAEGYSVSREKKESFPLTVTSAQKNPTAFYLCASSWTGRRETQYFGPGTRLLVL.

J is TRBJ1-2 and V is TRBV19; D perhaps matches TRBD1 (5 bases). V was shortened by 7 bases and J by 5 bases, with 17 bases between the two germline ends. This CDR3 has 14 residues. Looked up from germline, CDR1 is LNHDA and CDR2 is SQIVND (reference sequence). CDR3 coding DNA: TGTGCCAGTAAACCCTTGGGCCAGGGATATGGCTACACCTTC. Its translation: CASKPLGQGYGYTF.

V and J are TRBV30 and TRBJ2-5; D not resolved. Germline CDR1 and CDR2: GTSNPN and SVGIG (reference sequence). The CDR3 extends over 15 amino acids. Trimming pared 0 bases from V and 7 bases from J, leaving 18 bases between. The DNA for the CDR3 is TGTGCCTGGAGTGTACAGTGGAACATAATTGGGACCCAGTACTTC. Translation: CAWSVQWNIIGTQYF.

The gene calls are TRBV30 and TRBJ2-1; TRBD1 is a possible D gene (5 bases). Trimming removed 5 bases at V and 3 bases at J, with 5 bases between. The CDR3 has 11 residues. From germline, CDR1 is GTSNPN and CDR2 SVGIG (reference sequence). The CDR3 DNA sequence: TGTGCCTGGGACAGCTACAATGAGCAGTTCTTC. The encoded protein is CAWDSYNEQFF. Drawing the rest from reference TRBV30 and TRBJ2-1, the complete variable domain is SQTIHQWPATLVQPVGSPLSLECTVEGTSNPNLYWYRQAAGRGLQLLFYSVGIGQISSEVPQNLSASRPQDRQFILSSKKLLLSDSGFYLCAWDSYNEQFFGPGTRLTVL.

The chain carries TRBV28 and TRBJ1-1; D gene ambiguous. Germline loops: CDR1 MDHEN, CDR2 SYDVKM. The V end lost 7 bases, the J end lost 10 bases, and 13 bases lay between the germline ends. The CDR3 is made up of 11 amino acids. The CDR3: CASIGWERAFF. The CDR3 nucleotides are TGTGCCAGCATCGGCTGGGAGAGAGCTTTCTTT.

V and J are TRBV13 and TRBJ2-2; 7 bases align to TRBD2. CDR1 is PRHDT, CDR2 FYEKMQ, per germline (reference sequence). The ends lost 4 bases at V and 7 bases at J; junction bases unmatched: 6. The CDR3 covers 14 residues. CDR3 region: CASSSGGGIGELFF. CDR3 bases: TGTGCCAGCAGCTCGGGGGGAGGAATCGGGGAGCTGTTTTTT.

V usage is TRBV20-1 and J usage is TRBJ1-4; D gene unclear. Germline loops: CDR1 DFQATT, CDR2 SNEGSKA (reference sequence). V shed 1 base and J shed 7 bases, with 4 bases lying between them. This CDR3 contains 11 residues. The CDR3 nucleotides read TGCAGTGCTAGAGCGGGTGAAAAACTGTTTTTT. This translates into CSARAGEKLFF.

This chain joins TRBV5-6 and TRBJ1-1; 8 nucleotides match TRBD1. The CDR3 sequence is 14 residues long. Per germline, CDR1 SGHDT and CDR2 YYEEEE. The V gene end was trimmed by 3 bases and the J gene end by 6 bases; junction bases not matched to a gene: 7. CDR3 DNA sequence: TGTGCCAGCAGCTGGGGACAGGTCGTGGCTGAAGCTTTCTTT. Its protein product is CASSWGQVVAEAFF.

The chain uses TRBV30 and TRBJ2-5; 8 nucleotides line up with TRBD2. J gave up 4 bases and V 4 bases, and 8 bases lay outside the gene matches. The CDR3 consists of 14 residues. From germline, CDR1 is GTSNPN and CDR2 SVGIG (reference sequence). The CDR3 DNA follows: TGTGCCTGGATTGGACTAGCTTCGCGAGAGACCCAGTACTTC. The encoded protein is CAWIGLASRETQYF. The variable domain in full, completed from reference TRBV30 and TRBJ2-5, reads SQTIHQWPATLVQPVGSPLSLECTVEGTSNPNLYWYRQAAGRGLQLLFYSVGIGQISSEVPQNLSASRPQDRQFILSSKKLLLSDSGFYLCAWIGLASRETQYFGPGTRLLVL.

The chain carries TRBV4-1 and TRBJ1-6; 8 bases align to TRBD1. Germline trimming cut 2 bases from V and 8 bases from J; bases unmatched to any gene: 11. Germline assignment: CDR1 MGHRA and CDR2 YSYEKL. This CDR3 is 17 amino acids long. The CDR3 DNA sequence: TGCGCCAGCAGCCAAATGGACAGGGCTCCCTCGGATTCACCCCTCCACTTT. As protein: CASSQMDRAPSDSPLHF.

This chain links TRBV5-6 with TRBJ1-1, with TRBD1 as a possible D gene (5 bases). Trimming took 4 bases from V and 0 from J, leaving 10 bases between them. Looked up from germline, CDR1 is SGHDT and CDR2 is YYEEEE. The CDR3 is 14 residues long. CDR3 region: CASSTSRVNTEAFF. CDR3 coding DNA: TGTGCCAGCAGCACGAGCAGGGTGAACACTGAAGCTTTCTTT.

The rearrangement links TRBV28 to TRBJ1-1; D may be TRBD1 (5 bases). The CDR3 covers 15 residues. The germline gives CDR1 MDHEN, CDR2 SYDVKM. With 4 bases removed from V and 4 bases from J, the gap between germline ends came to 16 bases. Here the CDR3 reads CASSYAGGRGTEAFF. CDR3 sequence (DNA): TGTGCCAGCAGTTACGCCGGGGGTCGCGGCACTGAAGCTTTCTTT.

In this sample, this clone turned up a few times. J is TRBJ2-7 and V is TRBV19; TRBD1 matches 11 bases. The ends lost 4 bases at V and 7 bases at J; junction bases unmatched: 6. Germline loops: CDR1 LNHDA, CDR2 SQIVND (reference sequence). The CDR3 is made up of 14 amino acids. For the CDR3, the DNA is TGTGCCAGTAGTACCGGACAGGGGGCGCTTGAGCAGTACTTC. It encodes CASSTGQGALEQYF. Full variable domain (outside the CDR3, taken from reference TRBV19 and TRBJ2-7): DGGITQSPKYLFRKEGQNVTLSCEQNLNHDAMYWYRQDPGQGLRLIYYSQIVNDFQKGDIAEGYSVSREKKESFPLTVTSAQKNPTAFYLCASSTGQGALEQYFGPGTRLTVT.